This TCR beta chain was obtained from a study of early T cells in non-severe SARS-CoV-2 infection. Study summary: Sequenced material consisted of bulk RNA (from unsorted whole blood), and chains were unpaired.

Researchers tagged individual cDNA molecules with unique molecular identifiers. TCRdb fed the 5' RACE reads into MiXCR, producing one record per CDR3 protein. The repertoire holds 45,000 or so distinct CDR3 sequences, with 4% as singletons. Trimming took 7 bases from V and 0 from J, leaving 16 bases between them. The CDR3 consists of 16 residues. The table lists this clonotype with many counts. This sequence originates from an adult who was a healthcare worker with PCR-confirmed SARS-CoV-2 infection or an uninfected control (not recorded which). Sequencing input: whole blood. This chain joins TRBV12-3 or TRBV12-4 and TRBJ2-1, with D possibly TRBD2 on 7 matching bases. CDR3 nucleotide sequence: TGTGCCAGCATCCCGGGGGGCTGGAGCTCCTACAATGAGCAGTTCTTC. This gives the protein CASIPGGWSSYNEQFF.